This T cell receptor (beta chain) was sequenced during a study of blood T cell repertoires in COVID-19. About the study: Sites in the United States, Italy and Spain provided acute and convalescent COVID-19 samples. Sample material is recorded as cDNA or gDNA derived from T cells, B-cell-depleted T cells, or PBMCs.

Methods used by the authors: Estimated nucleated cell counts came from reference gene primer amplification. TCRdb keeps only in-frame clones here, not all; method: immunoSEQ multiplex PCR. V and J calls and clone size are copied from that table; D and trimming were computed from the DNA. The sample lists under 300,000 clones; about 85% were seen once. The V gene's germline CDR1 is SGDLS and CDR2 YYNGEE. V trimming: 4 bases; J trimming: 0 bases; junction bases outside the gene matches: 13. This CDR3 has 18 amino acids. V gene TRBV9 combines with J gene TRBJ2-1, with 7 bases matching TRBD2. The sample comprised peripheral blood. This TCR derives from an older woman with active or convalescent COVID-19. The CDR3 DNA reads as TGTGCCAGCAGCTACCCGAAACCGGGAGGACCCTCCTACAATGAGCAGTTCTTC. Translation: CASSYPKPGGPSYNEQFF.